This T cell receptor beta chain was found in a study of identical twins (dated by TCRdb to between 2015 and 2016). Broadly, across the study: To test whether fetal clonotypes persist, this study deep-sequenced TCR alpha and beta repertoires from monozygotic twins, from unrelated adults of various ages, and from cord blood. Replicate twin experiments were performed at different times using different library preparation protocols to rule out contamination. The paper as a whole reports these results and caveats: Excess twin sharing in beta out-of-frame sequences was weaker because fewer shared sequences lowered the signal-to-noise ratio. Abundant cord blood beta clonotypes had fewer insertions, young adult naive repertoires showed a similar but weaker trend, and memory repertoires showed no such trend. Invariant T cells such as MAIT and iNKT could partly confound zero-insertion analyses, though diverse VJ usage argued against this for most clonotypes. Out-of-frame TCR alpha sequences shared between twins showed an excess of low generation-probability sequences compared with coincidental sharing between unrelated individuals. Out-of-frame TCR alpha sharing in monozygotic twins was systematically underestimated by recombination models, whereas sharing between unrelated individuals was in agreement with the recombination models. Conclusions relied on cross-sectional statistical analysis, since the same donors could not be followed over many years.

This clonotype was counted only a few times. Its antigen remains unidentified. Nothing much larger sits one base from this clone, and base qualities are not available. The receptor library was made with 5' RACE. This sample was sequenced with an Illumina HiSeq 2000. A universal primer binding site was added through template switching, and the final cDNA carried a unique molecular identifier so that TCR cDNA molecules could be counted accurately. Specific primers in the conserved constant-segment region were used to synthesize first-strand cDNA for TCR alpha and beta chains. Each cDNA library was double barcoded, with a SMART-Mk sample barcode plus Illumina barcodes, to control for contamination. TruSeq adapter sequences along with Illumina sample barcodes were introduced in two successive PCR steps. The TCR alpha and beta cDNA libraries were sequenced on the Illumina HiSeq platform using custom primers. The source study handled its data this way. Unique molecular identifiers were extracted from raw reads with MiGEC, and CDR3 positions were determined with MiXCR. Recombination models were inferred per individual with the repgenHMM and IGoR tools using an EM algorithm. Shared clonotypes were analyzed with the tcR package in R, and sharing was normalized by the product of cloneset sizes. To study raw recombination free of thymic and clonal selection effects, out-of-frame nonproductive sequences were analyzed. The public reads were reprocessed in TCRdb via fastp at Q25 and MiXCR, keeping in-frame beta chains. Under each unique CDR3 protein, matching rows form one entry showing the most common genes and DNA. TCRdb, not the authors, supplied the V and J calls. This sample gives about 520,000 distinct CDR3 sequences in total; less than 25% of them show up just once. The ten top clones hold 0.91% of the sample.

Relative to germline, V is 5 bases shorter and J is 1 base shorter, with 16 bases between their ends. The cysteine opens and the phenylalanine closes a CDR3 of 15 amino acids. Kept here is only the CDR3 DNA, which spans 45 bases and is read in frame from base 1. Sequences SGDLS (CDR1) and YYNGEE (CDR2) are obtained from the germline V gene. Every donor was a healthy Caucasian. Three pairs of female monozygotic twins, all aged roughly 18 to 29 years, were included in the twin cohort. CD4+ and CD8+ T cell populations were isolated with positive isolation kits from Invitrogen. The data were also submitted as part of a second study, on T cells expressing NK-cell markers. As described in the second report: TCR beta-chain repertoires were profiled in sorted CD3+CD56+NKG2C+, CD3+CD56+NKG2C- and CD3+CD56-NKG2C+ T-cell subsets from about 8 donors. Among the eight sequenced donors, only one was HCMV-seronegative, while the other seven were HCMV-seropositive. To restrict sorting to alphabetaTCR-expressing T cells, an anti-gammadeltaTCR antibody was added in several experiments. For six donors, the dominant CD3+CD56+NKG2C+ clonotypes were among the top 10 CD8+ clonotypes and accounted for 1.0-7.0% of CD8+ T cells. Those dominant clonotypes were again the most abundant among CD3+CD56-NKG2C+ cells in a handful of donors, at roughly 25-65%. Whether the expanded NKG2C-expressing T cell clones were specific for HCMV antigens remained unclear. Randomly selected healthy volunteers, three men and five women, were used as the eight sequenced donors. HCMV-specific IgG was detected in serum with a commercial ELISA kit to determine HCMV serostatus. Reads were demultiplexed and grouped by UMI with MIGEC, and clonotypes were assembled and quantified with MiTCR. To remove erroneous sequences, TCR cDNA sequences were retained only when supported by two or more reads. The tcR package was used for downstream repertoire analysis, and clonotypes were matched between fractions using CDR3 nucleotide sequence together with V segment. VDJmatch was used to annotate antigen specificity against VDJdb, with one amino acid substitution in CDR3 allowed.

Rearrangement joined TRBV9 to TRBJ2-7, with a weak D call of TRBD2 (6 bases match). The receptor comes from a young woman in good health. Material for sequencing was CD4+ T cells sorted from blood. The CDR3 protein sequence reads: CASSLGLGASYEQYF. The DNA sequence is TGTGCCAGCAGTCTGGGACTTGGAGCATCCTACGAGCAGTACTTC.